The source of this T cell receptor (beta chain) is a study of control samples from healthy donors and cancer patients. This CDR3 spans 16 amino acids. V shed 4 bases, J shed 4 bases, and the junction held 5 bases outside the gene matches. Germline CDR1 KGHSH, CDR2 LQKENI. This clone was observed a single time. Here immunoSEQ multiplex PCR was the method, and the copy in TCRdb shows in-frame clones only, minus some. The sample consists of around 68,000 clones, about 83% of them appearing once. The sequenced material came from blood. The chain couples TRBV18 to TRBJ2-1; 12 nucleotides line up with TRBD2. The sequence was collected from a man aged 60 to 69 in good health. CDR3 in amino acids: CASSLQGTSGYNEQFF. The CDR3 DNA reads as TGTGCCAGCTCACTACAGGGGACTAGCGGGTACAATGAGCAGTTCTTC.